In this sample, the clone carrying this T cell receptor (beta chain) turned up a few times. As yet, its antigen is unknown. This could be a read error, since a much larger clone is one nucleotide away. These data belong to a study of blood T cells in healthy people across ages. The study's findings and limits: The study found more naive CD4+ cells and higher diversity in long-lived than aged donors. Underestimates were what the diversity estimates from one million T cells were considered to be.

Collection of roughly 9.8 milliliters of peripheral blood was performed for each donor. A second PCR, run for about 6 to 12 cycles, used a sample-barcoded 5' primer plus a J-beta primer mix. A single record per CDR3 protein comes from TCRdb applying MiXCR to the 5' RACE reads. The sample has about 1.7 million distinct CDR3 sequences, roughly 27% seen once. This TCR was recovered from a woman aged 25 to 39 in good health. Input material: blood.

CDR3 residues: CSARDRVLASNEQFF. CDR3 DNA: TGCAGTGCTAGAGATCGGGTGCTAGCGTCCAATGAGCAGTTCTTC. The V gene is TRBV20-1, the J gene TRBJ2-1, with D possibly TRBD2 on 6 matching bases. Trimming pared 0 bases from V and 6 bases from J, leaving 15 bases between. The germline gives CDR1 DFQATT, CDR2 SNEGSKA (reference sequence). The CDR3 runs to 15 residues.